The entry below gives a single TCR beta chain sequence along with its context. Its antigen is undetermined. These data come from a study of OX40 agonist ivuxolimab in advanced cancers. Background on the study: As their treatment, patients were administered ivuxolimab, an agonistic anti-OX40 (CD134) antibody. Partial responses were seen in three patients, one with hepatocellular carcinoma and two with cutaneous melanoma. Study conclusions and caveats: Averaged across samples, CD8+ T cells carried more expanded clones than CD4+ did.

Produced via immunoSEQ multiplex PCR; TCRdb's table is partial and in-frame only. The data hold 6,000 to 6,500 clones, with approximately 70% observed a single time. The specimen comprised CD4+ or CD8+ T cells sorted from blood, sampled in a trial of the OX40 agonist ivuxolimab. The source is an adult with an advanced solid tumor such as melanoma, head and neck, liver or kidney cancer.

The CDR3: CASTWGLSNQPQHF. The CDR3 DNA follows: TGTGCCAGTACCTGGGGGTTAAGCAATCAGCCCCAGCATTTT. The chain carries TRBV19 and TRBJ1-5, with a tentative D call TRBD1 (5 bases). This CDR3 comprises 14 residues. Germline CDR1 and CDR2: LNHDA and SQIVND (reference sequence). Trimming left V 7 bases short and J 1 base short, with 11 bases between.